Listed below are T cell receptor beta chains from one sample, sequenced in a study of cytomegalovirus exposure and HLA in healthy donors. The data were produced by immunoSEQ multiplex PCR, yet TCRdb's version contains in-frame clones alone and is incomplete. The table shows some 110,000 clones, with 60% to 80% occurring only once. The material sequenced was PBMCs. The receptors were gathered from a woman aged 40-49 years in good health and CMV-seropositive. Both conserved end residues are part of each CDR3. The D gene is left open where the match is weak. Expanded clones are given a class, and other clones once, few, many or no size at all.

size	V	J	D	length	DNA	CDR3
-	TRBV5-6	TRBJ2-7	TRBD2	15	TGTGCCAGCAGCTTGACGGGGGGGGGCTCCTACGAGCAGTACTTC	CASSLTGGGSYEQYF
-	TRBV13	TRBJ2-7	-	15	TGTGCCAGCAGCTTGGCTCAGGGCCCCTCCTACGAGCAGTACTTC	CASSLAQGPSYEQYF
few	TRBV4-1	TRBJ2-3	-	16	TGCGCCAGCAGCCAAGATCTAAGGGGCACCAGGGATACGCAGTATTTT	CASSQDLRGTRDTQYF
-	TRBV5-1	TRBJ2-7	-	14	TGCGCCAGCAGCAAGGGGACTCCCGGATACGAGCAGTACTTC	CASSKGTPGYEQYF
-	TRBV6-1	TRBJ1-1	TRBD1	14	TGTGCCAGCAGTGAAGGACAGGGTAAGGCTGAAGCTTTCTTT	CASSEGQGKAEAFF
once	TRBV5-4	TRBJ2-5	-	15	TGTGCCAGCAGCTTCAGTAGCAGTCTCAAAGAGACCCAGTACTTC	CASSFSSSLKETQYF
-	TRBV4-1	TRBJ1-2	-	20	TGCGCCAGCAGCCAAGAGAGGGCACTGAACAGGGCGTTTTATAACTATGGCTACACCTTC	CASSQERALNRAFYNYGYTF
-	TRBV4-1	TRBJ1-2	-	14	TGCGCCAGCAGCCAAGAAGTCGGGGGGCGCGGCTACACCTTC	CASSQEVGGRGYTF
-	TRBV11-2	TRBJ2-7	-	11	TGTGCCAGCAGCAAAACAGGGATATGGTACTTC	CASSKTGIWYF
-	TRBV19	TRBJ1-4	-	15	TGTGCCAGTAGTATTTCGGGCGGAGGTAATGAAAAACTGTTTTTT	CASSISGGGNEKLFF
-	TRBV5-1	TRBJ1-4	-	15	TGCGCCAGCAGCTTGAAACAGGGCGATGGTGAAAAACTGTTTTTT	CASSLKQGDGEKLFF
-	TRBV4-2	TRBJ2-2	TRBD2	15	TGTGCCAGCAGCCCCGGGGGGGCCGGGGGCGGGGAGCTGTTTTTT	CASSPGGAGGGELFF
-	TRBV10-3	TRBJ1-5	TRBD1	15	TGTGCCATCAGTCAGGGGGCTGGAGGCAATCAGCCCCAGCATTTT	CAISQGAGGNQPQHF
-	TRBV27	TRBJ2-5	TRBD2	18	TGTGCCAGCAGTTTAAATAGGACTAGCGGGCCGGGTAGGGAGACCCAGTACTTC	CASSLNRTSGPGRETQYF
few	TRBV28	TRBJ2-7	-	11	TGTGCCACGAGCGTTTCCTACGAGCAGTACTTC	CATSVSYEQYF
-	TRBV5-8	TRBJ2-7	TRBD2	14	TGTGCCAGCAGATTCCGACTAGCGGGAGGCGAGCAGTACTTC	CASRFRLAGGEQYF
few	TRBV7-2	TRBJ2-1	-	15	TGTGCCAGCAGCTTCGACCCTTTTTGGGGGGATGAGCAGTTCTTC	CASSFDPFWGDEQFF
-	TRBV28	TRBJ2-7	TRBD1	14	TGTGCCAGCAGGGGGACAGGCTTTTCCTACGAGCAGTACTTC	CASRGTGFSYEQYF
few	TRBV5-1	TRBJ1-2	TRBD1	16	TGCGCCAGCAGCTTAGGACAGGGTCTCCAGTTGGATGGCTACACCTTC	CASSLGQGLQLDGYTF
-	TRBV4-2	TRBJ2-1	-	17	TGTGCCAGCAGCCAAGATGAGGGTTTTGTTTCGGGGTATGAGCAGTTCTTC	CASSQDEGFVSGYEQFF
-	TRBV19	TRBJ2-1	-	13	TGTGCCAGTAAGCAGGGCTCCTACAATGAGCAGTTCTTC	CASKQGSYNEQFF
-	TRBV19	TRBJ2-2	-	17	TGTGCCAGTAGTATAGATCCCGGGAGTAGGGGCACCGGGGAGCTGTTTTTT	CASSIDPGSRGTGELFF
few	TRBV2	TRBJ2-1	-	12	TGTGCCAGCAAAAGGGAGGCAGGTGAGCAGTTCTTC	CASKREAGEQFF
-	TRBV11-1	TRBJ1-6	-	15	TGTGCCAGCAGCTTGGGGCGCTCCTATAATTCACCCCTCCACTTT	CASSLGRSYNSPLHF
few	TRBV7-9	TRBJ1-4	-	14	TGTGCCAGCAGCTTAGGGAGGACTAATGAAAAACTGTTTTTT	CASSLGRTNEKLFF
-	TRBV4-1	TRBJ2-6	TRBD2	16	TGCGCCAGCAGCCATCCTAGCGGGGCTGGGGCCAACGTCCTGACTTTC	CASSHPSGAGANVLTF
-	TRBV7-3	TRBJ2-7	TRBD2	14	TGTGCCAGCAGCCGGGGGGGCGAATCCTACGAGCAGTACTTC	CASSRGGESYEQYF
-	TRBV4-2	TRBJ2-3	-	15	TGTGCCAGCAGCGCCGAACAATTCGGGACAGATACGCAGTATTTT	CASSAEQFGTDTQYF
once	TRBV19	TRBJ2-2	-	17	TGTGCCAGTATCAACCCCACAGGGACCGCATCCGCCGGGGAGCTGTTTTTT	CASINPTGTASAGELFF
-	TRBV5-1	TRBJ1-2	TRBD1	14	TGCGCCAGCAGCTTGTTGACAGGGGGAGATGGCTACACCTTC	CASSLLTGGDGYTF
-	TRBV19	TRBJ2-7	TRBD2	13	TGTGCCAGTGGGTCGGGGGGGATCTGCGAGCAGTACTTC	CASGSGGICEQYF
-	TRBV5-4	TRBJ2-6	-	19	TGTGCCAGCAGCGGGTTCCCACAGGAACTTAACTCTGGGGCCAACGTCCTGACTTTC	CASSGFPQELNSGANVLTF
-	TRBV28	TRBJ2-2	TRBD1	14	TGTGCCAGCGGTAGGGACAGGAGAACCGGGGAGCTGTTTTTT	CASGRDRRTGELFF
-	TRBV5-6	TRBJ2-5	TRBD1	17	TGTGCCAGCAGCTTCCCCCCCCGACAGGGTGGGACAGAGACCCAGTACTTC	CASSFPPRQGGTETQYF
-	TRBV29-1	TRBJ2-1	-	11	TGCGGCGTTGCGGCCTACAATGAGCAGTTCTTC	CGVAAYNEQFF
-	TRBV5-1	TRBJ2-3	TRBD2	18	TGCGCCAGCAGCCCCCGGGGACTAGCGGGAGGGATTCGAGATACGCAGTATTTT	CASSPRGLAGGIRDTQYF
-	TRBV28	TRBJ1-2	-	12	TGTGCCAGCAGCCTTCTGAACTATGGCTACACCTTC	CASSLLNYGYTF
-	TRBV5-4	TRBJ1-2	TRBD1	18	TGTGCCAGCAGGTCCCCGGGACAGGGGGCCCTTTCTAACTATGGCTACACCTTC	CASRSPGQGALSNYGYTF
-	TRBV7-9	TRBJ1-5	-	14	TGTGCCAGCAGCGGAACAGGGAGGGATCAGCCCCAGCATTTT	CASSGTGRDQPQHF
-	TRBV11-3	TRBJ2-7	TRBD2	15	TGTGCCAGCAGCTTAAAGCGGGGTGATAACTACGAGCAGTACTTC	CASSLKRGDNYEQYF